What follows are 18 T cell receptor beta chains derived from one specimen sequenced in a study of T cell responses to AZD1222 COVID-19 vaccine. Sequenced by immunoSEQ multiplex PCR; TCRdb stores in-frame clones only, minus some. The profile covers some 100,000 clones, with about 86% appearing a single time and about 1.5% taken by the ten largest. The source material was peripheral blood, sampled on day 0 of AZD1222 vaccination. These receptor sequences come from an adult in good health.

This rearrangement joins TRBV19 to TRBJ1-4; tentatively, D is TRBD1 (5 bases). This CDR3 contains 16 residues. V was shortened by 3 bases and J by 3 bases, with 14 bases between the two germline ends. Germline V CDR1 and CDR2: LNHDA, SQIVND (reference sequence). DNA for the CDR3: TGTGCCAGTAGTATCATGAGGGGAAGGGCTAATGAAAAACTGTTTTTT. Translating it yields CASSIMRGRANEKLFF.

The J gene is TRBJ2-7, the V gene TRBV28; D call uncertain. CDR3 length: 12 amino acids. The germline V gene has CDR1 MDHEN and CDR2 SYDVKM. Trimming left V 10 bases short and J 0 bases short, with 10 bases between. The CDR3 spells CATTLSSYEQYF. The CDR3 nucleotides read TGTGCCACCACACTGAGCTCCTACGAGCAGTACTTC.

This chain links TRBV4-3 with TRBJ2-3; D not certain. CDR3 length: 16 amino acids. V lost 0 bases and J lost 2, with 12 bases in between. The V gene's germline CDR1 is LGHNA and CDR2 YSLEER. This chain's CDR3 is CASSQDSTRVTDTQYF. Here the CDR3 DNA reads TGCGCCAGCAGCCAAGATTCCACGAGAGTCACAGATACGCAGTATTTT.

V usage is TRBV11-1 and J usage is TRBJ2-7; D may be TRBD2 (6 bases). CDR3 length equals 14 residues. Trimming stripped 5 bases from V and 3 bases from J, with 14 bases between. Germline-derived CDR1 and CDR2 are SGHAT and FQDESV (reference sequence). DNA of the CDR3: TGTGCCAGCAGCCTCGGGACTTTTGACTACGAGCAGTACTTC. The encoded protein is CASSLGTFDYEQYF.

CDR3 loop: CASSPWVGAGNTIYF. DNA of the CDR3: TGTGCCAGCAGTCCTTGGGTGGGGGCTGGAAACACCATATATTTT. The J gene is TRBJ1-3, the V gene TRBV28, with D tentatively TRBD1 (5 bases). Trimming stripped 5 bases from V and 2 bases from J, with 13 bases between. The CDR3 consists of 15 residues. Germline lookup yields CDR1 MDHEN and CDR2 SYDVKM.

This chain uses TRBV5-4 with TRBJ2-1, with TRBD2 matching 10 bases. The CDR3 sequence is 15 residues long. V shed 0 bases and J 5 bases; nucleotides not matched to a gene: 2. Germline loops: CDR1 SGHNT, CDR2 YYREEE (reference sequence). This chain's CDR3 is CASSLGLAGDNEQFF. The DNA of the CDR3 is TGTGCCAGCAGCTTGGGGCTAGCGGGGGACAATGAGCAGTTCTTC.

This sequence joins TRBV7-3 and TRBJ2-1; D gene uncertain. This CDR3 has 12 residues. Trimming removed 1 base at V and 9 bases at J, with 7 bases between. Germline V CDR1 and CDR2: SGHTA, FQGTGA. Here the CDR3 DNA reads TGTGCCAGCAGCTTAAACTCGGGTGAGCAGTTCTTC. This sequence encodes CASSLNSGEQFF.

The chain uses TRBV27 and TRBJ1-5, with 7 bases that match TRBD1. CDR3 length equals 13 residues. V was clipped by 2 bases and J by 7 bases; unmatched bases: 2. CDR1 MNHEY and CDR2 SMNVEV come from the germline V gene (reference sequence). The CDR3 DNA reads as TGTGCCAGCAGTTTAGAGGGACAGCAGCCCCAGCATTTT. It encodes CASSLEGQQPQHF.

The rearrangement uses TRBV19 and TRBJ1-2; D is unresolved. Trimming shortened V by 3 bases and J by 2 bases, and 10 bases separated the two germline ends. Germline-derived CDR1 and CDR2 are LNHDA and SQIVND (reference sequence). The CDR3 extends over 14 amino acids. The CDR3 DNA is TGTGCCAGTAGTATGCCCGACGGCAACTATGGCTACACCTTC. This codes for CASSMPDGNYGYTF.

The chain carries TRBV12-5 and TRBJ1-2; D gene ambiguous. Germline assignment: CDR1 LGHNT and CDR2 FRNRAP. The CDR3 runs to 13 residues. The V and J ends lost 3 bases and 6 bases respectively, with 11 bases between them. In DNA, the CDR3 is TGTGCTAGTGGTTTATCCGGATTAGATGGCTACACCTTC. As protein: CASGLSGLDGYTF.

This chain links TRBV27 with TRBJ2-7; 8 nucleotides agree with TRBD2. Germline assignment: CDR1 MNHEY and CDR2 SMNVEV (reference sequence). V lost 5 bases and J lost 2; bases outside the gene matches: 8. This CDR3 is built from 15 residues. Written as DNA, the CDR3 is TGTGCCAGCAGTCCTCGGGTAGCGGGACCCTACGAGCAGTACTTC. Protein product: CASSPRVAGPYEQYF.

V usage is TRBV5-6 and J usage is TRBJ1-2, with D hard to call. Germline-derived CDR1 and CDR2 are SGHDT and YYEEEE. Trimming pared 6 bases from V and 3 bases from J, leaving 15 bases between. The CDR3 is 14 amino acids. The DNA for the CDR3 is TGTGCCAGCACCGAGGGCGGGCGGCACTATGGCTACACCTTC. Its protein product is CASTEGGRHYGYTF.

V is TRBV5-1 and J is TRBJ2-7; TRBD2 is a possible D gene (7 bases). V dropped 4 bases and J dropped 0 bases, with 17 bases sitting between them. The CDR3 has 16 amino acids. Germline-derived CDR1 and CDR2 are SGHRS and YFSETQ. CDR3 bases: TGCGCCAGCAGCAGCCTGGGGGGGCGGAGCTCCTACGAGCAGTACTTC. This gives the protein CASSSLGGRSSYEQYF.

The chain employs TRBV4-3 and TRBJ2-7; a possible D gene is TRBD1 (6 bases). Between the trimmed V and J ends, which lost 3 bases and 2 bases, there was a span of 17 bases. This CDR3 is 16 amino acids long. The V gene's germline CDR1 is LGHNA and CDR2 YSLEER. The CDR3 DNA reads TGCGCCAGCAGCCAGGACGGAACAGGGTCCCCCTACGAGCAGTACTTC. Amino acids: CASSQDGTGSPYEQYF.

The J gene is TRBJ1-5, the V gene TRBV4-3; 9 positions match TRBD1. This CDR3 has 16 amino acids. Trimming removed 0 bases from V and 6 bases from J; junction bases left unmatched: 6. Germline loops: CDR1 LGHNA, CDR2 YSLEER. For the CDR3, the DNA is TGCGCCAGCAGCCAAGATGCGGGACAGGGTGTTCAGCCCCAGCATTTT. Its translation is CASSQDAGQGVQPQHF.

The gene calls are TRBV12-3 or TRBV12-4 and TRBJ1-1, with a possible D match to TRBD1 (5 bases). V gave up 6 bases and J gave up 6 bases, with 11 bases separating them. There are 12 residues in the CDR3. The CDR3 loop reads CASRPRGAEAFF. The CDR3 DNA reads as TGTGCCAGCAGACCGCGGGGGGCTGAAGCTTTCTTT.

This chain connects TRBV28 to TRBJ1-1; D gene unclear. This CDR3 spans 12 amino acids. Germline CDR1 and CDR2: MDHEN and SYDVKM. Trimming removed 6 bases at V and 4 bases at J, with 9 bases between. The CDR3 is CASSSVGTEAFF. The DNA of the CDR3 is TGTGCCAGCAGCTCAGTGGGCACTGAAGCTTTCTTT.

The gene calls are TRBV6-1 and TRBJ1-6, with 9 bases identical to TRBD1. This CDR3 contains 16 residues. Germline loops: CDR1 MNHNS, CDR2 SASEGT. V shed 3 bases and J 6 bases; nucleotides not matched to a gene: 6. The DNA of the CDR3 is TGTGCCAGCAGTGACGGGGCGACAGGGGGTAATTCACCCCTCCACTTT. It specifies CASSDGATGGNSPLHF.